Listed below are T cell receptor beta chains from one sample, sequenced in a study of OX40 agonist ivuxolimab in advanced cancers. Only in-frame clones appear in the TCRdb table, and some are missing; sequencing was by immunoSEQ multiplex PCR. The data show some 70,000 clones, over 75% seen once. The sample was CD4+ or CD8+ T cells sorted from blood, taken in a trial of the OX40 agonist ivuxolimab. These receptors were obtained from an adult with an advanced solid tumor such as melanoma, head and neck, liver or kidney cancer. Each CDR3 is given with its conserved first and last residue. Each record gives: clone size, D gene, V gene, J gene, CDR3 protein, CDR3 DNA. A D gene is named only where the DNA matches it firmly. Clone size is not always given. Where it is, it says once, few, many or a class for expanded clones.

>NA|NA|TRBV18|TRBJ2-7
CASSPQEGDNEQYF
TGTGCCAGCTCACCCCAAGAGGGGGATAACGAGCAGTACTTC
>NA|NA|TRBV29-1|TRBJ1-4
CSVSEGGNEKLFF
TGCAGCGTTTCAGAAGGCGGTAATGAAAAACTGTTTTTT
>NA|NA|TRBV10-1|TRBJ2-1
CASSDVGGPYNEQFF
TGCGCCAGCAGTGATGTGGGGGGCCCCTACAATGAGCAGTTCTTC
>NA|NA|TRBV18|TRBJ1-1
CASSPGQTNTEAFF
TGTGCCAGCTCACCTGGACAGACGAACACTGAAGCTTTCTTT
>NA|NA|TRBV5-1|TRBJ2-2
CASSQGTAGGELFF
TGCGCCAGCAGTCAGGGGACCGCGGGCGGGGAGCTGTTTTTT
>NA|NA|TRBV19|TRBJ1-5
CASSIVSGGVSNQPQHF
TGTGCCAGTAGTATCGTTTCGGGGGGGGTAAGCAATCAGCCCCAGCATTTT
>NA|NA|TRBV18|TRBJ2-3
CASLGRNTDTQYF
TGTGCCAGCCTGGGACGGAACACAGATACGCAGTATTTT
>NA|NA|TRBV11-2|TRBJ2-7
CASSLSTGVTYEQYF
TGTGCCAGCAGCCTTTCGACAGGTGTGACCTACGAGCAGTACTTC
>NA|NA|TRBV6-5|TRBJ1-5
CASSRGAGVNQPQHF
TGTGCCAGCAGTCGGGGGGCAGGGGTTAATCAGCCCCAGCATTTT
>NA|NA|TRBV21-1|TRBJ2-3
CARVRYIGQVTDTQYF
TGTGCCAGAGTCCGTTACATCGGGCAGGTCACAGATACGCAGTATTTT
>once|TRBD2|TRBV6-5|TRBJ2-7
CASSYSGGGSSYEQYF
TGTGCCAGCAGTTACTCGGGGGGGGGTAGCTCCTACGAGCAGTACTTC
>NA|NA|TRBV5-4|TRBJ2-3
CASSLGGYHTDTQYF
TGTGCCAGCAGCTTGGGCGGATACCACACAGATACGCAGTATTTT
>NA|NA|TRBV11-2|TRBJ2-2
CASSLRKGNTGELFF
TGTGCCAGCAGCTTAAGGAAGGGCAACACCGGGGAGCTGTTTTTT
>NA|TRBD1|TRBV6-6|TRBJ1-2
CATKRGQLYGYTF
TGTGCCACAAAAAGGGGGCAGCTCTATGGCTACACCTTC
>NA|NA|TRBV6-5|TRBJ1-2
CASSENRADYGYTF
TGTGCCAGCAGCGAGAACAGGGCTGACTATGGCTACACCTTC
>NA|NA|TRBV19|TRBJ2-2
CASSVWGTGELFF
TGTGCCAGTAGCGTCTGGGGCACCGGGGAGCTGTTTTTT
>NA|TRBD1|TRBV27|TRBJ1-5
CASSIRDRGQPQHF
TGTGCCAGCAGTATTCGGGACAGGGGGCAGCCCCAGCATTTT
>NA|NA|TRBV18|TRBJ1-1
CASSHAGVPEAFF
TGTGCCAGCTCACACGCAGGGGTACCAGAAGCTTTCTTT
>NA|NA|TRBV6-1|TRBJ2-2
CASIGENTGELFF
TGTGCCAGCATCGGGGAAAACACCGGGGAGCTGTTTTTT
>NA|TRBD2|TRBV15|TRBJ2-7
CATSREDGLAGVPPSYEQYF
TGTGCCACCAGCAGGGAAGACGGACTAGCGGGGGTTCCACCTTCCTACGAGCAGTACTTC
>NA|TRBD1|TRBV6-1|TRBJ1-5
CATRSRQGILQPQHF
TGTGCCACCAGGAGTCGACAGGGAATATTGCAGCCCCAGCATTTT
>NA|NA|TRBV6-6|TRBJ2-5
CASSLGETQYF
TGTGCCAGCAGTTTGGGAGAGACCCAGTACTTC
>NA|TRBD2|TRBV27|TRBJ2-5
CASSAGLVGPGTQYF
TGTGCCAGCAGTGCCGGACTAGTAGGCCCCGGGACCCAGTACTTC